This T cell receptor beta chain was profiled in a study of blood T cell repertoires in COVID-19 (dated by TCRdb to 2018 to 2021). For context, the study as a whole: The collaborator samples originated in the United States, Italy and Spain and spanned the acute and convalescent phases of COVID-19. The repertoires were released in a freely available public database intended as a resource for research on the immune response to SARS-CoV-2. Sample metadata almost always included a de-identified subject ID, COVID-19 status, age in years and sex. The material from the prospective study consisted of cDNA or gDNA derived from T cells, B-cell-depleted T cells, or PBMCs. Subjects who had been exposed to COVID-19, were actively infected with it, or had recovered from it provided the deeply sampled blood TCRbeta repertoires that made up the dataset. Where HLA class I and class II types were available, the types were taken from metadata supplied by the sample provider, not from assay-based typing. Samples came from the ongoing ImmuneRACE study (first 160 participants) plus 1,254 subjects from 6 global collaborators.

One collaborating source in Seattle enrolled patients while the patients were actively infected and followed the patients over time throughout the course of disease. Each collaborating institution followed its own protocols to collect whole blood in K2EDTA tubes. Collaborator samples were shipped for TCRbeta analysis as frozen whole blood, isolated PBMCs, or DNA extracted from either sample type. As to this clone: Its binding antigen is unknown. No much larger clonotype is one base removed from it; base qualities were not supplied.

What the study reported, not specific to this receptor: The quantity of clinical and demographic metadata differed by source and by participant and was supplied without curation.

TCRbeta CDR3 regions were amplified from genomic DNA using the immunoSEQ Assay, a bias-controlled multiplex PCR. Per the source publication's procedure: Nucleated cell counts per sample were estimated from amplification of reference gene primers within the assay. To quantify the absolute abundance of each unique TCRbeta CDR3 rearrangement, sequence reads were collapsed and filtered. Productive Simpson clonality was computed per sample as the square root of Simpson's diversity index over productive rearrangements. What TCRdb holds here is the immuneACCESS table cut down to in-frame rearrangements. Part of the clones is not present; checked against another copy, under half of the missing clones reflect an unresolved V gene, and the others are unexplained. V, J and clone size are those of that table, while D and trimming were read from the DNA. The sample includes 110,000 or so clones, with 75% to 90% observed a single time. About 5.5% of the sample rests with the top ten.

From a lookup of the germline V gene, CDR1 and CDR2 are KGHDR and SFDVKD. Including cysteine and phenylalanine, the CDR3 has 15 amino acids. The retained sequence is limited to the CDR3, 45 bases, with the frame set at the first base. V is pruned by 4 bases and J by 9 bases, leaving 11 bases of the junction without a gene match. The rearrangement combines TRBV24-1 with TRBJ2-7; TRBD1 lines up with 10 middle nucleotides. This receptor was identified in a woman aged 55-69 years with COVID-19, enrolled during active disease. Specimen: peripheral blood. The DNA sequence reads TGTGCCACCAGTGAGGGGGGGACAGGGGTATCACGGCAGTACTTC. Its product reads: CATSEGGTGVSRQYF.